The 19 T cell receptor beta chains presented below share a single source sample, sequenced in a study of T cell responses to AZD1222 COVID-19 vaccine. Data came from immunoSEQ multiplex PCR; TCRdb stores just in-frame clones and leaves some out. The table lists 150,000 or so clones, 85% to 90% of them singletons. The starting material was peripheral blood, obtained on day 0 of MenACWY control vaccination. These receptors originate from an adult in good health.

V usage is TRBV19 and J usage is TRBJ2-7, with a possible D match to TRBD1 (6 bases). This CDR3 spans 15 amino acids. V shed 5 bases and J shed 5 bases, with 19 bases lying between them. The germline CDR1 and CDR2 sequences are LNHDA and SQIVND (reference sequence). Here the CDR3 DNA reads TGTGCCAGTAGTGTTCTCGGGCCCTCAGGGGACGAGCAGTACTTC. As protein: CASSVLGPSGDEQYF.

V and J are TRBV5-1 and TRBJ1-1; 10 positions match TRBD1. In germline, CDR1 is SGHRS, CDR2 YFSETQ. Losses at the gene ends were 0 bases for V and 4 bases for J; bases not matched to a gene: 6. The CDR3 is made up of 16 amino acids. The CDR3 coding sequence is TGCGCCAGCAGCTTGGCCTGGACAGGGGGGAGCACTGAAGCTTTCTTT. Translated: CASSLAWTGGSTEAFF. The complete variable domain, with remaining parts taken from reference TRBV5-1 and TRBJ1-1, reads KAGVTQTPRYLIKTRGQQVTLSCSPISGHRSVSWYQQTPGQGLQFLFEYFSETQRNKGNFPGRFSGRQFSNSRSEMNVSTLELGDSALYLCASSLAWTGGSTEAFFGQGTRLTVV.

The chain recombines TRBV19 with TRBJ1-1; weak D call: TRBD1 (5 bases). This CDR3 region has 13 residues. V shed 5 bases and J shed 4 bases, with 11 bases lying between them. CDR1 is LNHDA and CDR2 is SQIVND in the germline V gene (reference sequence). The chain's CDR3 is CASSVGPGTEAFF. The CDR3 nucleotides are TGTGCCAGTAGTGTGGGGCCGGGCACTGAAGCTTTCTTT.

The CDR3 DNA reads TGTGCCAGCAGCCCCCGGGGGGCCTCTGGAAACACCATATATTTT. Amino acid sequence: CASSPRGASGNTIYF. The chain has TRBV5-6 and TRBJ1-3; D may be TRBD1 (6 bases). The CDR3 runs to 15 residues. From germline, CDR1 is SGHDT and CDR2 YYEEEE. V was cut by 4 bases and J by 0 bases, with 11 bases left in between. Full variable domain (rest looked up from reference TRBV5-6 and TRBJ1-3): DAGVTQSPTHLIKTRGQQVTLRCSPKSGHDTVSWYQQALGQGPQFIFQYYEEEERQRGNFPDRFSGHQFPNYSSELNVNALLLGDSALYLCASSPRGASGNTIYFGEGSWLTVV.

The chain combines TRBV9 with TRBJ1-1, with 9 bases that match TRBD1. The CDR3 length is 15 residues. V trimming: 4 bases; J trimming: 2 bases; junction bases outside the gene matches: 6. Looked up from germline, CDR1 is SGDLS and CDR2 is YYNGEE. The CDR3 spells CASSTRQGVNTEAFF. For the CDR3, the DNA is TGTGCCAGCAGCACCCGACAGGGGGTTAACACTGAAGCTTTCTTT.

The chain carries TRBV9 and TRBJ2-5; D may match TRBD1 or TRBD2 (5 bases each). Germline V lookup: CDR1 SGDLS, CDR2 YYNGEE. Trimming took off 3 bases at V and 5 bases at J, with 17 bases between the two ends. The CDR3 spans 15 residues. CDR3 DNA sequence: TGTGCCAGCAGCGGATACGGTGAAGGGACGGAGACCCAGTACTTC. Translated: CASSGYGEGTETQYF.

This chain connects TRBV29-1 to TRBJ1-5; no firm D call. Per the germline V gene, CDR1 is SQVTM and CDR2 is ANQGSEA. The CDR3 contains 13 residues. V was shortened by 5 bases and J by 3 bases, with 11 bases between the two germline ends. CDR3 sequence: CSVFLGNNQPQHF. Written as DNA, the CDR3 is TGCAGCGTTTTCCTAGGGAACAATCAGCCCCAGCATTTT.

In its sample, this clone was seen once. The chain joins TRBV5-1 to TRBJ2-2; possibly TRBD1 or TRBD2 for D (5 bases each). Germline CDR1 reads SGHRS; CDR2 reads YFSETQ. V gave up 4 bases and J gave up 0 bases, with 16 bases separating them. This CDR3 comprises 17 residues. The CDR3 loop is CASSLRPGTANTGELFF. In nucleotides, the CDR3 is TGCGCCAGCAGCCTACGTCCCGGGACGGCGAACACCGGGGAGCTGTTTTTT.

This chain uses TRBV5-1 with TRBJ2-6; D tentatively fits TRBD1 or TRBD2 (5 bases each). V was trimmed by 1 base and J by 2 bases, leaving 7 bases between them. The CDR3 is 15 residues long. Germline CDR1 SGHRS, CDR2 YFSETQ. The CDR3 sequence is CASSLLGAGANVLTF. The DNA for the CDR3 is TGCGCCAGCAGCTTGCTGGGGGCTGGGGCCAACGTCCTGACTTTC.

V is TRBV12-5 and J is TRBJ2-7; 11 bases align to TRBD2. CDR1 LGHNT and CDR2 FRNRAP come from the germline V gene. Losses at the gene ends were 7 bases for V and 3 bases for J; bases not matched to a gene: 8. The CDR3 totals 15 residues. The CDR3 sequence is CASARGTSGIYEQYF. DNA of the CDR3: TGTGCTAGTGCCCGGGGGACTAGCGGAATCTACGAGCAGTACTTC.

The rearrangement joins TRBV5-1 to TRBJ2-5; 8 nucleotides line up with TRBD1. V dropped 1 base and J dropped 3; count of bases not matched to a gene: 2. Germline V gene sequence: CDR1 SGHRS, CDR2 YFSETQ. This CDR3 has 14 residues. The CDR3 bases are TGCGCCAGCAGCTTGATGACAGGGGAAGAGACCCAGTACTTC. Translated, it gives CASSLMTGEETQYF.

The CDR3 here is CASSRLTGENIQYF. The CDR3 nucleotides read TGTGCCAGCAGCCGTTTAACGGGGGAAAACATTCAGTACTTC. The rearrangement joins TRBV3-1 (or the pseudogene TRBV3-2) to TRBJ2-4, with D tentatively TRBD2 (6 bases). Per the germline V gene, CDR1 is LGHDT and CDR2 is YNNKEL (reference sequence). V lost 4 bases and J lost 5, with 12 bases in between. The CDR3 loop spans 14 amino acids.

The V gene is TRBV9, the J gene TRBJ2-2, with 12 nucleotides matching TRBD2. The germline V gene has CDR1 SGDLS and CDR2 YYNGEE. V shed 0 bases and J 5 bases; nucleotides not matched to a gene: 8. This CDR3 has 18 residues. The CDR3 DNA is TGTGCCAGCAGCGTAGGGCCTAGCGGGAGGGCCCGGACCGGGGAGCTGTTTTTT. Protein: CASSVGPSGRARTGELFF.

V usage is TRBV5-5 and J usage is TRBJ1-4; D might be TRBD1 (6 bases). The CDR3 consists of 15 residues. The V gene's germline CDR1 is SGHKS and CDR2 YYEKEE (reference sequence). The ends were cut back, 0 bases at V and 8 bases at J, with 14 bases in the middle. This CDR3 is CASSLAFGTLEKLFF. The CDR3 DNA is TGTGCCAGCAGCTTGGCCTTTGGGACATTAGAAAAACTGTTTTTT.

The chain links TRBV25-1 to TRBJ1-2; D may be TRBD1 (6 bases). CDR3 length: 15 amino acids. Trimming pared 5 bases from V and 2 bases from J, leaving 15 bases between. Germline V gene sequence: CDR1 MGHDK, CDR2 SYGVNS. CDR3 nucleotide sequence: TGTGCCAGCAGTCCCCTTGACAGGACAAACTATGGCTACACCTTC. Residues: CASSPLDRTNYGYTF.

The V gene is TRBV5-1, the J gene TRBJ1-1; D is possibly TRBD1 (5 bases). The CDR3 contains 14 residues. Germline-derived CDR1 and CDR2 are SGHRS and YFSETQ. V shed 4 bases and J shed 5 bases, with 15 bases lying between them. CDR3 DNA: TGCGCCAGCAGCGGGGGACTCCGACATACTGAAGCTTTCTTT. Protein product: CASSGGLRHTEAFF.

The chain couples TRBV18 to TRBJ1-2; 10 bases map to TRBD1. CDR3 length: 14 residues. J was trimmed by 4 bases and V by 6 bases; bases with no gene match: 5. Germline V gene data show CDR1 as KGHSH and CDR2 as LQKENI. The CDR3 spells CASSLGQGGYGYTF. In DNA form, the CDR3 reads TGTGCCAGCTCGCTTGGACAGGGGGGCTATGGCTACACCTTC.

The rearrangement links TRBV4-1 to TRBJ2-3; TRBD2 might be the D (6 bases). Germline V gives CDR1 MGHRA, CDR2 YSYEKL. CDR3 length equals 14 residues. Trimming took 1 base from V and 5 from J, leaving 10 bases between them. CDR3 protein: CASSQAPGGDTQYF. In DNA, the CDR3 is TGCGCCAGCAGCCAAGCCCCCGGGGGAGATACGCAGTATTTT.

CDR3 bases: TGTGCCAGTAGTATGGACGTTTACGAAGCGAACACTGAAGCTTTCTTT. This codes for CASSMDVYEANTEAFF. V gene TRBV19 combines with J gene TRBJ1-1; D is uncertain. This CDR3 spans 16 amino acids. Germline V gene lookup returns CDR1 LNHDA and CDR2 SQIVND (reference sequence). V was pared by 3 bases and J by 1 base, with 15 bases between.